The 21 T cell receptor beta chains listed next were all sequenced from one sample in a study of cytomegalovirus exposure and HLA in healthy donors. The PCR had 60 Vbeta and 13 Jbeta primers. Measured with immunoSEQ multiplex PCR; TCRdb has only the in-frame clones, and not every one. The data hold some 200,000 clones, with about four fifths observed a single time. Sequencing used PBMCs. Receptor source: a female donor in good health and CMV-seronegative.

CDR3 coding DNA: TGTGCCAGCAGTCTACCCGGGCTAGCGGGATACAATGAGCAGTTCTTC. Its translation is CASSLPGLAGYNEQFF. The chain links TRBV28 to TRBJ2-1; the match to TRBD2 covers 9 bases. The trim removed 5 bases at V and 4 bases at J, leaving 9 bases unmatched. The length of the CDR3 is 16 residues. Looked up from germline, CDR1 is MDHEN and CDR2 is SYDVKM.

Only a few counts were recorded for this clone. The CDR3 region has the DNA TGTGCCAGCTCACCAGGCGGATCTGAGAACACTGAAGCTTTCTTT. Amino acids: CASSPGGSENTEAFF. The chain links TRBV18 to TRBJ1-1; no firm D call. Germline V CDR1 and CDR2: KGHSH, LQKENI. Trimming pared 2 bases from V and 1 base from J, leaving 11 bases between. The CDR3 is 15 residues long.

Remarks on this clone: The junction shows a germline mismatch at one end, possibly a read error. This sequence joins TRBV7-9 and TRBJ2-3, with D tentatively TRBD2 (6 bases). The length of the CDR3 is 14 residues. Germline assignment: CDR1 SEHNR and CDR2 FQNEAQ (reference sequence). The CDR3, as DNA: TGTTCCAGCAGCTTGGACGGGAGCGCAGATACGCAGTATTTT. The encoded protein is CSSSLDGSADTQYF.

The V gene is TRBV7-2, the J gene TRBJ2-3; 8 bases match TRBD2. CDR1 SGHTA and CDR2 FQGNSA come from the germline V gene. CDR3 length equals 15 residues. Trimming took 5 bases from V and 2 from J; bases not matched to a gene: 6. CDR3 nucleotide sequence: TGTGCCAGCAGCATTAGCGGGGCCCTCACAGATACGCAGTATTTT. Its protein is CASSISGALTDTQYF.

V usage is TRBV19 and J usage is TRBJ1-4, with 7 bases lining up with TRBD1. Germline V gene data show CDR1 as LNHDA and CDR2 as SQIVND (reference sequence). The CDR3 consists of 16 residues. With 1 base clipped from V and 6 bases from J, the junction kept 8 bases outside the gene matches. The CDR3: CASSIGQGGIDEKLFF. CDR3 DNA sequence: TGTGCCAGTAGTATAGGCCAGGGGGGTATCGATGAAAAACTGTTTTTT.

The chain links TRBV27 to TRBJ1-2; D ambiguous. Trimming took off 1 base at V and 5 bases at J, with 11 bases between the two ends. The V gene's germline CDR1 is MNHEY and CDR2 SMNVEV (reference sequence). The CDR3 has 14 residues. This chain's CDR3 is CASSLLEGGYGYTF. CDR3 in DNA: TGTGCCAGCAGTTTATTGGAGGGCGGGTATGGCTACACCTTC.

The CDR3 reads CASSFLTGSPLNIQYF. In nucleotides, the CDR3 is TGTGCCAGCAGCTTCTTGACGGGGTCGCCCCTGAACATTCAGTACTTC. J is TRBJ2-4 and V is TRBV5-8, with D possibly matching TRBD2 (5 bases). Deletions cut 2 bases from V and 7 bases from J, with 19 bases between. The CDR3 length is 16 residues. Germline values: CDR1 SGHTS, CDR2 YDEGEE.

There are a few counts of this clone. This chain uses TRBV6-1 with TRBJ2-5; 9 bases map to TRBD2. Germline values: CDR1 MNHNS, CDR2 SASEGT. CDR3 length: 17 amino acids. Trimming removed 3 bases from V and 1 base from J; junction bases left unmatched: 9. The CDR3 region is CASSDLAGVSTQETQYF. The CDR3 coding sequence is TGTGCCAGCAGTGATTTAGCGGGGGTTTCAACCCAAGAGACCCAGTACTTC.

This clone was picked up a small number of times. The chain joins TRBV14 to TRBJ2-1, with TRBD1 matching 8 bases. Germline-derived CDR1 and CDR2 are SGHDN and FVKESK. After removal of 8 bases from V and 4 bases from J, the junction contained 7 bases not matched to a gene. This CDR3 region has 14 residues. CDR3 in DNA: TGTGCCAGCCGCCCCAGGGGGCCTTACAATGAGCAGTTCTTC. Translating it yields CASRPRGPYNEQFF.

The chain recombines TRBV5-1 with TRBJ1-1, with D possibly matching TRBD1 (5 bases). The V end lost 4 bases, the J end lost 0 bases, and 7 bases lay between the germline ends. This CDR3 is built from 13 residues. Germline V gene sequence: CDR1 SGHRS, CDR2 YFSETQ. CDR3 nucleotides: TGCGCCAGCAGCAGGGGCATGAACACTGAAGCTTTCTTT. It yields the protein CASSRGMNTEAFF.

The gene calls are TRBV11-2 and TRBJ1-6; D not certain. V was shortened by 5 bases and J by 13 bases, with 15 bases between the two germline ends. This CDR3 has 13 residues. Germline CDR1 SGHAT, CDR2 FQNNGV. The CDR3 protein is CASSPAGVPPLHF. CDR3 DNA: TGTGCCAGCAGCCCCGCCGGGGTGCCTCCCCTCCACTTT.

This clone was recorded a few times. The chain is built from TRBV5-4 and TRBJ1-2; D is perhaps TRBD1 (5 bases). Germline lookup yields CDR1 SGHNT and CDR2 YYREEE (reference sequence). The CDR3 sequence is 16 residues long. V was clipped by 0 bases and J by 5 bases, with 17 bases between them. CDR3 protein: CASSLGGGDGVYGYTF. CDR3 coding DNA: TGTGCCAGCAGCTTGGGGGGCGGGGACGGGGTGTATGGCTACACCTTC.

The chain carries TRBV6-6 and TRBJ1-2; D perhaps matches TRBD1 (5 bases). Per germline, CDR1 MNHNY and CDR2 SVGAGI (reference sequence). Between the trimmed V and J ends, which lost 6 bases and 0 bases, there was a span of 11 bases. CDR3 length equals 14 residues. The CDR3 is CASRPSGANYGYTF. As DNA, the CDR3 is TGTGCCAGCAGGCCCTCGGGGGCTAACTATGGCTACACCTTC.

This chain uses TRBV5-3 with TRBJ1-5; 7 nucleotides match TRBD1. TRBV5-3 is marked as an open reading frame, function uncertain. V lost 9 bases, J lost 4 bases, and 19 bases stayed unmatched. The CDR3 is 17 residues long. The CDR3 DNA reads TGTGCCATCACGCCAACTATCGGCCAGGGGGAGAATCAGCCCCAGCATTTT. Its protein is CAITPTIGQGENQPQHF.

This clone was observed a few times. The chain combines TRBV27 with TRBJ2-3; TRBD1 matches at 8 bases. V was pared by 8 bases and J by 6 bases, with 10 bases of the junction left unmatched. Germline CDR1 and CDR2: MNHEY and SMNVEV (reference sequence). The CDR3 is made up of 14 amino acids. This chain's CDR3 is CASGWVRGHDTQYF. Written as DNA, the CDR3 is TGTGCCAGCGGATGGGTCAGGGGGCACGATACGCAGTATTTT.

This clone occurred a few times. The genes are TRBV6-6 and TRBJ1-5; 7 positions match TRBD1. The CDR3 covers 14 residues. Germline lookup yields CDR1 MNHNY and CDR2 SVGAGI (reference sequence). V shed 6 bases and J 7 bases; nucleotides not matched to a gene: 9. The CDR3 DNA is TGTGCCAGCAGGCCTGACAGGGCGACCCAGCCCCAGCATTTT. Translated, it gives CASRPDRATQPQHF.

The chain couples TRBV30 to TRBJ2-1, with D possibly being TRBD2 (5 bases). V lost 8 bases to trimming and J lost 5 bases, with 10 bases between them. Germline lookup yields CDR1 GTSNPN and CDR2 SVGIG (reference sequence). This CDR3 is 11 amino acids long. CDR3 sequence reads: CAGLRNNEQFF. As DNA, the CDR3 is TGTGCCGGACTCAGGAACAATGAGCAGTTCTTC.

This clone was picked up many times. The gene calls are TRBV5-1 and TRBJ1-2, with D possibly matching TRBD1 (6 bases). The CDR3 consists of 15 residues. V was clipped by 2 bases and J by 0 bases, with 11 bases between them. Germline assignment: CDR1 SGHRS and CDR2 YFSETQ. CDR3 sequence reads: CASSFDRKANYGYTF. The DNA of the CDR3 is TGCGCCAGCAGCTTTGACAGGAAAGCTAACTATGGCTACACCTTC.

This clone was recorded a few times. The chain has TRBV9 and TRBJ2-1, with 13 nucleotides matching TRBD2. J lost 0 bases, V lost 0 bases, and 0 bases had no gene match. The CDR3 contains 17 residues. CDR1 SGDLS and CDR2 YYNGEE come from the germline V gene. The CDR3 DNA sequence: TGTGCCAGCAGCGTAGGGACTAGCGGGAGCTCCTACAATGAGCAGTTCTTC. This codes for CASSVGTSGSSYNEQFF. The variable domain in full, completed from reference TRBV9 and TRBJ2-1, reads DSGVTQTPKHLITATGQRVTLRCSPRSGDLSVYWYQQSLDQGLQFLIQYYNGEERAKGNILERFSAQQFPDLHSELNLSSLELGDSALYFCASSVGTSGSSYNEQFFGPGTRLTVL.

This clone was observed a few times. This chain links TRBV7-9 with TRBJ2-5; 8 bases agree with TRBD2. CDR1 is SEHNR, CDR2 FQNEAQ, per germline (reference sequence). With 4 bases clipped from V and 1 base from J, the junction kept 8 bases outside the gene matches. The CDR3 covers 16 residues. Here the CDR3 DNA reads TGTGCCAGCAGCTCCTTACTAGCGGCTACCCAAGAGACCCAGTACTTC. Residues: CASSSLLAATQETQYF.

The chain links TRBV5-6 to TRBJ1-3, with D possibly being TRBD1 (5 bases). V lost 4 bases, J lost 0 bases, and 14 bases lay in between. The CDR3 has 16 residues. CDR1 and CDR2 from the germline V gene are SGHDT and YYEEEE. The CDR3 sequence: CASSTPQANSGNTIYF. CDR3 coding DNA: TGTGCCAGCAGCACCCCACAGGCTAACTCTGGAAACACCATATATTTT. Full variable domain (missing parts from reference TRBV5-6 and TRBJ1-3): DAGVTQSPTHLIKTRGQQVTLRCSPKSGHDTVSWYQQALGQGPQFIFQYYEEEERQRGNFPDRFSGHQFPNYSSELNVNALLLGDSALYLCASSTPQANSGNTIYFGEGSWLTVV.